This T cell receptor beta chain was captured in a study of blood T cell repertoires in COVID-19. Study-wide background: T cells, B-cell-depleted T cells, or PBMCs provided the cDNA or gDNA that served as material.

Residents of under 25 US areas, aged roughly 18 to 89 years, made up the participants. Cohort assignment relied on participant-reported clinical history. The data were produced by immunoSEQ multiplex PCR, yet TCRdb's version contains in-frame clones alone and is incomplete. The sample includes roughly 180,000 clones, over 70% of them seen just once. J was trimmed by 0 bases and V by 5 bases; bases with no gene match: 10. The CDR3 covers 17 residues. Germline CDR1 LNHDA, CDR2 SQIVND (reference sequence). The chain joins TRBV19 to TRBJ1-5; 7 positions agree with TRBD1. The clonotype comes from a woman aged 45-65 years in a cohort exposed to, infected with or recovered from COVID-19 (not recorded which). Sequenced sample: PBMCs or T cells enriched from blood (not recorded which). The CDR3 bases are TGTGCCAGTAGTGCCTTGACCGGGACAGCTAGCAATCAGCCCCAGCATTTT. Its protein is CASSALTGTASNQPQHF.